This TCR beta chain originates from a study of T cell changes during pregnancy in multiple sclerosis. The table came from immunoSEQ multiplex PCR; TCRdb's copy has only in-frame clones and leaves some out. This sample has some 38,000 clones; under 95% occur once, and the top ten carry under 0.75%. The V gene lost 4 bases and the J gene lost 5 bases, with 15 bases spanning the gap. Germline CDR1 is SGHTA and CDR2 is FQGNSA. The CDR3 consists of 15 residues. The receptor's source is a female donor in good health, enrolled as a control in a pregnancy study. Sequencing was performed on CD4+ T cells from peripheral blood mononuclear cells, taken in the second trimester of pregnancy. The chain combines TRBV7-2 with TRBJ1-5, with D possibly matching TRBD1 (6 bases). The CDR3 DNA reads as TGTGCCAGCAGCTCCACAGGGTTTTCGTATCAGCCCCAGCATTTT. It encodes CASSSTGFSYQPQHF.